The 22 T cell receptor beta chains listed next were all sequenced from one sample in a study of monozygotic twins with inflammatory bowel disease (dated by TCRdb to between 2018 and 2021). The library was produced with 5' RACE. The reads were generated on an Illumina HiSeq 2500. Through TCRdb reprocessing, the reads give one entry per CDR3 protein sequence; DNA is omitted. This sample's table has entries for hundreds of thousands of distinct CDR3 sequences. The leading ten clones occupy more than 2% of the sample. The sequenced material came from blood. These receptors were taken from a human donor with ulcerative colitis or Crohn's disease, or a healthy co-twin of an affected twin (not recorded which).

CDR3 residues: CASSPRYGRVNNEQFF. The V and J genes are TRBV18 and TRBJ2-1; with no DNA, the TCRdb D assignment of TRBD2 cannot be verified. The germline CDR1 and CDR2 sequences are KGHSH and LQKENI. This CDR3 region has 16 residues.

The V and J genes are TRBV28 and TRBJ2-7; the TRBD1 assignment by TCRdb is unverifiable without DNA. This CDR3 has 15 residues. Per the germline V gene, CDR1 is MDHEN and CDR2 is SYDVKM. The chain's CDR3 is CASSFGTETTYEQYF.

This chain connects TRBV5-1 to TRBJ2-3; without DNA, the TCRdb call of TRBD2 cannot be checked. This CDR3 has 17 residues. Per germline, CDR1 SGHRS and CDR2 YFSETQ. Here the CDR3 reads CASSSATSRTSTDTQYF.

The chain links TRBV20-1 to TRBJ2-3. The CDR3 loop spans 16 amino acids. CDR1 is DFQATT and CDR2 is SNEGSKA in the germline V gene (reference sequence). CDR3 protein: CSAVNLIRASTDTQYF.

V and J are TRBV29-1 and TRBJ2-1; TCRdb gives TRBD2 as the D gene, but with no DNA this cannot be confirmed. CDR3 length equals 16 residues. Per the germline V gene, CDR1 is SQVTM and CDR2 is ANQGSEA. CDR3 residues: CSVEAQAGGTYNEQFF.

The rearrangement uses TRBV20-1 and TRBJ1-5; TCRdb picks TRBD1, but there is no DNA to check that call. Per the germline V gene, CDR1 is DFQATT and CDR2 is SNEGSKA (reference sequence). The CDR3 is made up of 17 amino acids. The CDR3 is CSASTPGQGRQNQPQHF.

The chain couples TRBV19 to TRBJ2-1. CDR3 size: 14 residues. The germline CDR1 and CDR2 sequences are LNHDA and SQIVND (reference sequence). The CDR3 sequence is CASSITGPTNEQFF.

J is TRBJ2-7 and V is TRBV28; TCRdb's assignment of TRBD1 cannot be checked, as there is no DNA. Germline V CDR1 and CDR2: MDHEN, SYDVKM. The CDR3 consists of 15 residues. Here the CDR3 reads CASSSTGGRSYEQYF.

This chain connects TRBV29-1 to TRBJ1-1; the D call of TRBD1 rests on TCRdb alone, since no DNA is present to check it. Germline CDR1 is SQVTM and CDR2 is ANQGSEA. The CDR3 covers 15 residues. The CDR3 loop is CSVEVPRGANTEAFF.

The chain links TRBV2 to TRBJ2-7; TCRdb's D gene call, TRBD2, goes unchecked for lack of DNA. Germline values: CDR1 SNHLY, CDR2 FYNNEI. The CDR3 extends over 18 amino acids. CDR3 amino acids: CASSEARPLLAGVYEQYF.

This sequence joins TRBV5-5 and TRBJ2-7. The CDR3 runs 12 residues. Germline V gene lookup returns CDR1 SGHKS and CDR2 YYEKEE (reference sequence). CDR3 amino acids: CASSPTRNEQYF.

V gene TRBV7-3 combines with J gene TRBJ1-1. The CDR3 is made up of 15 amino acids. Germline assignment: CDR1 SGHTA and CDR2 FQGTGA. This CDR3 is CASSLGPPPNTEAFF.

This chain uses TRBV5-1 with TRBJ2-1. The CDR3 length is 14 residues. CDR1 and CDR2 from the germline V gene are SGHRS and YFSETQ. CDR3 residues: CASSEPNSYNEQFF.

This chain connects TRBV7-2 to TRBJ2-3; TCRdb returns TRBD2, unconfirmable since there is no DNA. This CDR3 has 17 amino acids. In germline, CDR1 is SGHTA, CDR2 FQGNSA. This CDR3 is CASSLVTSGRPTDTQYF.

This rearrangement joins TRBV12-3 or TRBV12-4 to TRBJ2-1; TCRdb lists TRBD2, though no DNA is available to test this call. The CDR3 runs to 12 residues. CDR3 protein: CASKQGPNEQFF.

CDR3: CSARVGLAGGLVRTDTQYF. The rearrangement joins TRBV20-1 to TRBJ2-3; TCRdb proposes TRBD2, but this gene call is untestable without DNA. This CDR3 has 19 residues. CDR1 DFQATT and CDR2 SNEGSKA come from the germline V gene (reference sequence).

The V gene is TRBV29-1, the J gene TRBJ2-1; there is no DNA to check the TCRdb D call of TRBD2. CDR1 and CDR2 from the germline V gene are SQVTM and ANQGSEA. The CDR3 is 15 amino acids. The CDR3: CSVEASGYGYNEQFF.

This sequence joins TRBV5-6 and TRBJ2-7; checking the TCRdb D call of TRBD1 is not possible without DNA. The germline V gene encodes CDR1 SGHDT and CDR2 YYEEEE. The CDR3 is 14 amino acids. CDR3 protein: CASSRGQQPYEQYF.

The chain carries TRBV5-1 and TRBJ2-5. Germline assignment: CDR1 SGHRS and CDR2 YFSETQ. The CDR3 contains 13 residues. The CDR3 region is CASSESVVETQYF.

The V gene is TRBV19, the J gene TRBJ1-2; TCRdb lists TRBD1, though no DNA is available to test this call. CDR1 LNHDA and CDR2 SQIVND come from the germline V gene (reference sequence). The CDR3 is made up of 14 amino acids. CDR3 sequence reads: CASSQQGIVYGYTF.

CDR3 sequence: CASSPRTGEDWGELFF. The V call is TRBV11-2, the J call TRBJ2-2; TCRdb reports TRBD1, a call that lacks DNA to check it against. The CDR3 has 16 residues. Germline V gene data show CDR1 as SGHAT and CDR2 as FQNNGV.

The chain uses TRBV4-3 and TRBJ1-1; with no DNA, the TCRdb D assignment of TRBD1 cannot be verified. This CDR3 is 14 amino acids long. Germline values: CDR1 LGHNA, CDR2 YSLEER. CDR3: CASSHGTLNTEAFF.